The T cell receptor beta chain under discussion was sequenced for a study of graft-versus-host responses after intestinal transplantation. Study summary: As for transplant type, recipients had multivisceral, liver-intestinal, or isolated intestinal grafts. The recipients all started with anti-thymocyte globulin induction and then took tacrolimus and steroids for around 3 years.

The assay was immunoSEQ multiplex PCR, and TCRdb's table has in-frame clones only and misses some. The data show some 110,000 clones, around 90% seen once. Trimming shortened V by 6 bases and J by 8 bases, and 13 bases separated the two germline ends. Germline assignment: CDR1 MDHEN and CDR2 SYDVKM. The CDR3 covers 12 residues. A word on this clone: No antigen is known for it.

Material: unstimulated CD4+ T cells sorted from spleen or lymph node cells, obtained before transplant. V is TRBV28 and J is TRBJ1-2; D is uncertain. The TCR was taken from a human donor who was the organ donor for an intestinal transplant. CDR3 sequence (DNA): TGTGCCAGCAGCCCTCCGGGATACGGCTACACCTTC. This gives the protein CASSPPGYGYTF.